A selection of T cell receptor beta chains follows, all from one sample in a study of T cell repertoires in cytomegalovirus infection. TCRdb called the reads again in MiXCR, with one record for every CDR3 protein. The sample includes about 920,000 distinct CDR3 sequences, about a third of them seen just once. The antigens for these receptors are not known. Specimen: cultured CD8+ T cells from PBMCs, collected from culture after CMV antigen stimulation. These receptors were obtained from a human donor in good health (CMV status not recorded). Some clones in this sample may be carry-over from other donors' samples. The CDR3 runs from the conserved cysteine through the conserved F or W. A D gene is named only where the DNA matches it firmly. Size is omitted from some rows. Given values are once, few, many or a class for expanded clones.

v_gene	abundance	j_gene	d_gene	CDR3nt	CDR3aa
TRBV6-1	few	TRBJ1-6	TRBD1	TGTGCCTGGGGACAGGGTAATTCACCCCTCCACTTT	CAWGQGNSPLHF
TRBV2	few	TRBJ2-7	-	TGTGCCAGCAAACGACAGGACTACGAGCAGTACTTC	CASKRQDYEQYF
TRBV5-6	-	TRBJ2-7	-	TGTGCCAACAGCTTGGTGGGCCAGGGGTATATCTACGAGCAGTACTTC	CANSLVGQGYIYEQYF
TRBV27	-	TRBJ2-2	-	TGTGCCAGCAGTCCCGAGCCCAACACCGGGGAGCTGTTTTTT	CASSPEPNTGELFF
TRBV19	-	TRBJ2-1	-	TGTGCCAGTAGTAGGAGGACGGGCTCCTACAATGAGCAGTTCTTC	CASSRRTGSYNEQFF
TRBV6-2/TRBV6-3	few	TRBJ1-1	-	TGTGCCAGCAGTTCCCGGAGGTGGGGACCGAACACTGAAGCTTTCTTT	CASSSRRWGPNTEAFF
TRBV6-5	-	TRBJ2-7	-	TGTGCCAGCAGTTCGACGGAGAACTACGAGCAGTACTTC	CASSSTENYEQYF
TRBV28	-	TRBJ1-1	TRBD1	TGTGCCAGCAGTTTCCCAGGGGGGAGGAACACTGAAGCTTTCTTT	CASSFPGGRNTEAFF
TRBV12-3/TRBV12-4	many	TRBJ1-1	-	TGTGCCAGCAGTTTTTGGGTCCCTACGGGGGATAACACTGAAGCTTTCTTT	CASSFWVPTGDNTEAFF
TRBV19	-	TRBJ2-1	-	TGTGCCAGTAGTATAGCCCCCCAGGGGCCTTGGGCTAAAGAGCAGTTCTTC	CASSIAPQGPWAKEQFF
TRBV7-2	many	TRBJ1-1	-	TGTGCCAGCAGCTCGGGCATTGGACCTCGGAGGACTGAAGCTTTCTTT	CASSSGIGPRRTEAFF
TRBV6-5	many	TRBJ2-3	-	TGTGCCAGCAGTTACTCGGTCACAGATACGCAGTATTTT	CASSYSVTDTQYF
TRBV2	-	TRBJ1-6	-	TGTGCCAGCAGTGAAAAAAAGGGTATGGGTTCACCCCTCCACTTT	CASSEKKGMGSPLHF
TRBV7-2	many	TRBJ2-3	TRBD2	TGTGCCAGCAGCTTTCCCGGACTAGCGGGGGAGACTAGCACAGATACGCAGTATTTT	CASSFPGLAGETSTDTQYF
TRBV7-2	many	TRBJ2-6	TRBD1	TGTGCCAGCAGCTTAAGGCCTGGGACAGGGTGGTCTGGGGCCAACGTCCTGACTTTC	CASSLRPGTGWSGANVLTF
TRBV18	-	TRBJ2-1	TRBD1	TGTGCCAGCTCACCGGCCCTCCGGGACAGAAAAAGGAATGAGCAGTTCTTC	CASSPALRDRKRNEQFF
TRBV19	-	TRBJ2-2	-	TGTGCCAGTAGTATAGTGGACGGGGAGCTGTTTTTT	CASSIVDGELFF
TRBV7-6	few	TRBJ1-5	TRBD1	TGTGCCAGCAGCTTAGCGGAAGACAGGGGCGGCCAGCCCCAGCATTTT	CASSLAEDRGGQPQHF
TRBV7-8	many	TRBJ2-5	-	TGTGCCAGCAGCCCCGAGACGGGGACGTGGGAGACCCAGTACTTC	CASSPETGTWETQYF
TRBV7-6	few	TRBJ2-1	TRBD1	TGTGCCAGCAGCTTATTGGGACAGGGCCTCAATGAGCAGTTCTTC	CASSLLGQGLNEQFF
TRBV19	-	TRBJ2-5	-	TGTGCCAGTAGTACGGAACCCATAGAGACCCAGTACTTC	CASSTEPIETQYF
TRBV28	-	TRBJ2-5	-	TGTGCCAGCCGGGACGTTCGGCAGGGAGAGACCCAGTACTTC	CASRDVRQGETQYF
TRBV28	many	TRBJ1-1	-	TGTGCCAGCAGCTACCCACAGAACACTGAAGCTTTCTTT	CASSYPQNTEAFF
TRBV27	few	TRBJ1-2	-	TGTGCCAGCAGTTTTTCGTCAGGGCCGCGTTATGGCTACACCTTC	CASSFSSGPRYGYTF
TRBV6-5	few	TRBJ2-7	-	TGTGCCAGCAGTTTGGTCGAGCACGTCGAGCAGTACTTC	CASSLVEHVEQYF
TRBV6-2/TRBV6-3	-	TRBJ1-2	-	TGTGCCAGCAGTTACGCGCGACAGGAGGACTATGGCTACACCTTC	CASSYARQEDYGYTF
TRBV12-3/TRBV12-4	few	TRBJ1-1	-	TGTGCCAGCAGACAGGAAGGACAGCACACTGAAGCTTTCTTT	CASRQEGQHTEAFF
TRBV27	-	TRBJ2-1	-	TGTGCCAGCGGCATTGGACCATACAATGAGCAGTTCTTC	CASGIGPYNEQFF
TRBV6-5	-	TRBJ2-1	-	TGTGCCAGCAGTTACTCACCGACAGCAGGGGAACATGAGCAGTTCTTC	CASSYSPTAGEHEQFF
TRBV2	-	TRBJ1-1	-	TGTGCCAGCATTTGGGACCGCACAGAAGCTTTCTTT	CASIWDRTEAFF